A selection of T cell receptor beta chains follows, all from one sample in a study of shared clonotypes between healthy human individuals. The repertoire was sequenced with immunoSEQ multiplex PCR; TCRdb's copy has only in-frame clones and lacks some. The repertoire holds more than 550,000 clones, with 92% as singletons. The material sequenced was naive CD8+ T cells sorted from blood. Receptor source: a man aged 25 to 45 in good health. CDR3s include the opening cysteine and the closing phenylalanine or tryptophan. Each record gives: V gene, D gene, clone size, J gene, CDR3 DNA, CDR3 protein. The D gene is left open where the match is weak. Part of the rows lack a size; the others show once, few, many or a class for expanded clones.

v_gene: TRBV6-1
d_gene: NA
abundance: NA
j_gene: TRBJ1-1
CDR3nt: TGTGCCAGTGCAGAGAACACTGAAGCTTTCTTT
CDR3aa: CASAENTEAFF

v_gene: TRBV4-1
d_gene: NA
abundance: NA
j_gene: TRBJ2-2
CDR3nt: TGCGCCAGCAGCCAAGGTCGAGGGGGTCTGAACACCGGGGAGCTGTTTTTT
CDR3aa: CASSQGRGGLNTGELFF

v_gene: TRBV19
d_gene: TRBD1
abundance: few
j_gene: TRBJ2-7
CDR3nt: TGTGCCAGTACCGCCGGGACAGGGATCTACGAGCAGTACTTC
CDR3aa: CASTAGTGIYEQYF

v_gene: TRBV6-5
d_gene: TRBD1
abundance: NA
j_gene: TRBJ2-3
CDR3nt: TGTGCCAGCAGTTACTACAGGGGGAGCACAGATACGCAGTATTTT
CDR3aa: CASSYYRGSTDTQYF

v_gene: TRBV7-9
d_gene: TRBD2
abundance: once
j_gene: TRBJ2-3
CDR3nt: TGTGCCAGCAGCTTAGGGTCCGGGACTAGGGTGCTTGGCACAGATACGCAGTATTTT
CDR3aa: CASSLGSGTRVLGTDTQYF

v_gene: TRBV27
d_gene: NA
abundance: NA
j_gene: TRBJ2-7
CDR3nt: TGTGCCAGCAGTTTAAGAGGAGCCCGCCGGGAGCAGTACTTC
CDR3aa: CASSLRGARREQYF

v_gene: TRBV27
d_gene: TRBD2
abundance: once
j_gene: TRBJ2-1
CDR3nt: TGTGCCAGCAGTTCCCTCTTAGCGGGACCCTCCTACAATGAGCAGTTCTTC
CDR3aa: CASSSLLAGPSYNEQFF

v_gene: TRBV27
d_gene: TRBD1
abundance: NA
j_gene: TRBJ2-7
CDR3nt: TGTGCCAGCAGCAACTCGAACATCCGGGACAGCCTTTACGAGCAGTACTTC
CDR3aa: CASSNSNIRDSLYEQYF

v_gene: TRBV19
d_gene: NA
abundance: NA
j_gene: TRBJ2-3
CDR3nt: TGTGCCAGTAGTATAGAAGGGGGACTATCCACAGATACGCAGTATTTT
CDR3aa: CASSIEGGLSTDTQYF

v_gene: TRBV5-1
d_gene: TRBD1
abundance: NA
j_gene: TRBJ2-7
CDR3nt: TGCGCCAGCAGCAAGGACAGGGGACACTACGAGCAGTACTTC
CDR3aa: CASSKDRGHYEQYF

v_gene: TRBV7-6
d_gene: TRBD1
abundance: NA
j_gene: TRBJ2-2
CDR3nt: TGTGCCAGCTGGGACAGAAGGAACACCGGGGAGCTGTTTTTT
CDR3aa: CASWDRRNTGELFF

v_gene: TRBV9
d_gene: TRBD1
abundance: NA
j_gene: TRBJ1-3
CDR3nt: TGTGCCAGCAGCGTTCACCGGGACAGGGGGCTTGGAAACACCATATATTTT
CDR3aa: CASSVHRDRGLGNTIYF

v_gene: TRBV14
d_gene: TRBD1
abundance: NA
j_gene: TRBJ2-7
CDR3nt: TGTGCCAGCAGCCAAGAGAGACAGGGAACGTCCTACGAGCAGTACTTC
CDR3aa: CASSQERQGTSYEQYF

v_gene: TRBV2
d_gene: NA
abundance: NA
j_gene: TRBJ1-2
CDR3nt: TGTGCCAGCCTGGACAGCATATATGGCTACACCTTC
CDR3aa: CASLDSIYGYTF

v_gene: TRBV29-1
d_gene: NA
abundance: NA
j_gene: TRBJ1-4
CDR3nt: TGCAGCGTTGATTTAAATGAAAAACTGTTTTTT
CDR3aa: CSVDLNEKLFF

v_gene: TRBV7-9
d_gene: NA
abundance: NA
j_gene: TRBJ1-2
CDR3nt: TGTGCCAGCAGCTACGACAGCCTCTATGGCTACACCTTC
CDR3aa: CASSYDSLYGYTF

v_gene: TRBV5-5
d_gene: TRBD1
abundance: NA
j_gene: TRBJ1-2
CDR3nt: TGTGCCAGCAGCTTGTGGGACAGTGACTATGGCTACACCTTC
CDR3aa: CASSLWDSDYGYTF

v_gene: TRBV18
d_gene: NA
abundance: once
j_gene: TRBJ2-5
CDR3nt: TGTGCCAGCTCACCACTACAGACGAAATACCAAGAGACCCAGTACTTC
CDR3aa: CASSPLQTKYQETQYF

v_gene: TRBV19
d_gene: NA
abundance: NA
j_gene: TRBJ1-5
CDR3nt: TGTGCCAGTAGTATAGAAGTGACAAGGAGCAATCAGCCCCAGCATTTT
CDR3aa: CASSIEVTRSNQPQHF

v_gene: TRBV6-5
d_gene: NA
abundance: NA
j_gene: TRBJ2-4
CDR3nt: TGTGCCAGCAGTTACGGGGGGAAAAACATTCAGTACTTC
CDR3aa: CASSYGGKNIQYF

v_gene: TRBV28
d_gene: NA
abundance: NA
j_gene: TRBJ2-3
CDR3nt: TGTGCCAGCAGTTTGCGGACAGAGAGCACAGATACGCAGTATTTT
CDR3aa: CASSLRTESTDTQYF

v_gene: TRBV19
d_gene: TRBD1
abundance: once
j_gene: TRBJ2-7
CDR3nt: TGTGCCAGTAGTATGGGGACAGATTCCTACGAGCAGTACTTC
CDR3aa: CASSMGTDSYEQYF

v_gene: TRBV5-1
d_gene: TRBD1
abundance: NA
j_gene: TRBJ1-1
CDR3nt: TGCGCCAGCAGCGGGTCTGGACAGGGGGCGGCAAACACTGAAGCTTTCTTT
CDR3aa: CASSGSGQGAANTEAFF

v_gene: TRBV27
d_gene: TRBD1
abundance: NA
j_gene: TRBJ1-5
CDR3nt: TGTGCCAGCAGTCCCCAGGGGGGCCCCCGGCCCCAGCATTTT
CDR3aa: CASSPQGGPRPQHF

v_gene: TRBV12-5
d_gene: TRBD1
abundance: NA
j_gene: TRBJ1-2
CDR3nt: TGTGCTAGTGGTCATACCCCGGACAGGGTCGGCTACACCTTC
CDR3aa: CASGHTPDRVGYTF

v_gene: TRBV11-2
d_gene: NA
abundance: NA
j_gene: TRBJ2-3
CDR3nt: TGTGCCAGCCACAATGGTACGGATACGCAGTATTTT
CDR3aa: CASHNGTDTQYF

v_gene: TRBV6-5
d_gene: NA
abundance: NA
j_gene: TRBJ2-7
CDR3nt: TGTGCCAGCAGTTACGGGCCTTTAGAGCAGTACTTC
CDR3aa: CASSYGPLEQYF

v_gene: TRBV6-1
d_gene: NA
abundance: NA
j_gene: TRBJ2-7
CDR3nt: TGTGCCAGCAGTGCCTTGACAGGGAGGAGCACCTACGAGCAGTACTTC
CDR3aa: CASSALTGRSTYEQYF

v_gene: TRBV4-3
d_gene: NA
abundance: few
j_gene: TRBJ1-2
CDR3nt: TGCGCCAGCAGCCAAGATCGCGTGGGCTATGGCTACACCTTC
CDR3aa: CASSQDRVGYGYTF

v_gene: TRBV10-3
d_gene: NA
abundance: NA
j_gene: TRBJ2-7
CDR3nt: TGTGCCATCAGTGTGAAGAGAAACGAGCAGTACTTC
CDR3aa: CAISVKRNEQYF

v_gene: TRBV19
d_gene: NA
abundance: NA
j_gene: TRBJ2-2
CDR3nt: TGTGCCAGTAGTGTAGACAGAAACACCGGGGAGCTGTTTTTT
CDR3aa: CASSVDRNTGELFF

v_gene: TRBV14
d_gene: TRBD1
abundance: once
j_gene: TRBJ2-7
CDR3nt: TGTGCCAGCAGCTACGGACAGGGGTCAACCTACGAGCAGTACTTC
CDR3aa: CASSYGQGSTYEQYF